The 18 T cell receptor beta chains in this list originate from one sample, sequenced in a study of cytomegalovirus exposure and HLA in healthy donors. Libraries were prepared by immunoSEQ multiplex PCR; TCRdb keeps only in-frame clonotypes and omits some of them. Of around 150,000 clones listed, roughly nine tenths are singletons. Material: PBMCs. The source is a man between 18 and 35 years old in good health and CMV-seropositive.

The genes are TRBV5-4 and TRBJ2-7; 8 positions agree with TRBD2. The CDR3 sequence is 14 residues long. J lost 5 bases, V lost 4 bases, and 8 bases had no gene match. CDR1 and CDR2 (germline): SGHNT, YYREEE (reference sequence). The CDR3 DNA sequence: TGTGCCAGCAGCACCGGACTAGCAGTCCACGAGCAGTACTTC. Its translation: CASSTGLAVHEQYF.

The chain combines TRBV30 with TRBJ1-2; TRBD1 might be the D (6 bases). CDR1 and CDR2 (germline): GTSNPN, SVGIG (reference sequence). The V gene lost 3 bases and the J gene lost 5 bases, with 13 bases spanning the gap. There are 13 residues in the CDR3. In DNA form, the CDR3 reads TGTGCCTGGAGGGTACAGGGAACTTATGGCTACACCTTC. Translation: CAWRVQGTYGYTF.

Here the CDR3 reads CASSLDIYEQYF. In DNA form, the CDR3 reads TGTGCCAGCAGCCTAGACATCTACGAGCAGTACTTC. The rearrangement links TRBV7-9 to TRBJ2-7; no firm D call. The CDR3 loop spans 12 amino acids. V lost 5 bases, J lost 3 bases, and 8 bases lay in between. Germline values: CDR1 SEHNR, CDR2 FQNEAQ (reference sequence). Together with reference TRBV7-9 and TRBJ2-7, the CDR3 gives the full variable domain: DTGVSQNPRHKITKRGQNVTFRCDPISEHNRLYWYRQTLGQGPEFLTYFQNEAQLEKSRLLSDRFSAERPKGSFSTLEIQRTEQGDSAMYLCASSLDIYEQYFGPGTRLTVT.

The chain employs TRBV6-5 and TRBJ1-3; 10 bases match TRBD1. Trimming removed 3 bases from V and 8 bases from J; junction bases left unmatched: 7. Looked up from germline, CDR1 is MNHEY and CDR2 is SVGAGI. The CDR3 extends over 15 amino acids. Written as DNA, the CDR3 is TGTGCCAGCAGTTATTCTGGACAGGGGGAATACACCATATATTTT. It encodes CASSYSGQGEYTIYF.

This chain joins TRBV5-6 and TRBJ2-7, with 9 bases that match TRBD1. The ends lost 0 bases at V and 5 bases at J; junction bases unmatched: 12. This CDR3 is built from 17 residues. Germline CDR1 reads SGHDT; CDR2 reads YYEEEE. The CDR3 reads CASSLAVAYRGLNEQYF. CDR3 sequence (DNA): TGTGCCAGCAGCTTGGCCGTAGCCTACAGGGGGCTTAACGAGCAGTACTTC.

The genes are TRBV18 and TRBJ1-4; D unclear. V gave up 2 bases and J gave up 8 bases, with 9 bases separating them. From germline, CDR1 is KGHSH and CDR2 LQKENI. This CDR3 has 13 residues. CDR3 DNA sequence: TGTGCCAGCTCACCAGGGGAGGGAGAAAAACTGTTTTTT. This gives the protein CASSPGEGEKLFF.

The rearrangement joins TRBV27 to TRBJ2-1; TRBD2 agrees at 11 bases. The CDR3 sequence is 12 residues long. Germline V gene sequence: CDR1 MNHEY, CDR2 SMNVEV (reference sequence). V was clipped by 5 bases and J by 15 bases; unmatched bases: 6. This CDR3 reads CASSPGLAGVFF. The CDR3 region has the DNA TGTGCCAGCAGTCCCGGACTAGCGGGCGTGTTCTTC.

Turning to this clone: The sample contains more than one DNA sequence encoding this CDR3. The rearrangement links TRBV29-1 to TRBJ2-6; weak D call: TRBD1 (5 bases). The germline V gene encodes CDR1 SQVTM and CDR2 ANQGSEA. There are 13 residues in the CDR3. Trimming took off 6 bases at V and 0 bases at J, with 6 bases between the two ends. The CDR3: CSVQGSGANVLTF. CDR3 sequence (DNA): TGCAGCGTGCAGGGCTCTGGGGCCAACGTCCTGACTTTC.

CDR3: CASSFIYEQYF. The CDR3, as DNA: TGTGCCAGCAGCTTTATCTACGAGCAGTACTTC. The chain employs TRBV7-9 and TRBJ2-7; no definite D call. The germline V and J ends were trimmed by 3 bases and 3 bases, with 3 bases remaining between them. The CDR3 extends over 11 amino acids. Germline-derived CDR1 and CDR2 are SEHNR and FQNEAQ (reference sequence).

The chain joins TRBV18 to TRBJ2-7; D uncertain. The V gene's germline CDR1 is KGHSH and CDR2 LQKENI. The CDR3 spans 13 residues. V lost 3 bases and J lost 1, with 7 bases in between. The CDR3 is CASSPGESYEQYF. CDR3 in DNA: TGTGCCAGCTCACCTGGAGAATCCTACGAGCAGTACTTC.

The chain joins TRBV6-6 to TRBJ1-2; 7 bases align to TRBD1. CDR3 length equals 13 residues. V shed 7 bases and J 4 bases; nucleotides not matched to a gene: 6. CDR1 is MNHNY, CDR2 SVGAGI, per germline (reference sequence). CDR3 residues: CASNLDRVYGYTF. The CDR3 nucleotides are TGTGCCAGCAACCTCGACAGGGTCTATGGCTACACCTTC.

This clone was picked up one time. The V gene is TRBV28, the J gene TRBJ1-5; D not certain. CDR3 length equals 14 residues. V shed 3 bases and J shed 4 bases, with 10 bases lying between them. Germline loops: CDR1 MDHEN, CDR2 SYDVKM. CDR3 nucleotides: TGTGCCAGCAGTTTTCGTTTAGCAAATCAGCCCCAGCATTTT. Protein sequence: CASSFRLANQPQHF.

The chain uses TRBV19 and TRBJ2-3, with 9 positions matching TRBD1. The CDR3 loop spans 17 amino acids. Germline V lookup: CDR1 LNHDA, CDR2 SQIVND (reference sequence). Trimming removed 4 bases from V and 2 bases from J; junction bases left unmatched: 10. The CDR3, as DNA: TGTGCCAGTAGTACCAACTACAGGGGGCGTCCCACAGATACGCAGTATTTT. The encoded protein is CASSTNYRGRPTDTQYF.

This clone was seen once. This chain connects TRBV5-1 to TRBJ2-1; D may be TRBD2 (5 bases). The CDR3 is 13 amino acids. Germline CDR1 reads SGHRS; CDR2 reads YFSETQ. Between the trimmed V and J ends, which lost 6 bases and 5 bases, there was a span of 12 bases. This chain's CDR3 is CASNRDFNNEQFF. The DNA of the CDR3 is TGCGCCAGCAACCGGGATTTCAACAATGAGCAGTTCTTC.

The chain links TRBV6-1 to TRBJ2-1; 9 bases line up with TRBD2. J was trimmed by 8 bases and V by 1 base; bases with no gene match: 12. CDR1 is MNHNS, CDR2 SASEGT, per germline. This CDR3 is 17 amino acids long. CDR3 nucleotides: TGTGCCAGCAGTGAAGATCTAGGGGCTAGCGGGAACTATGAGCAGTTCTTC. Protein sequence: CASSEDLGASGNYEQFF.

This chain uses TRBV6-6 with TRBJ2-3, with D unresolved. There are 14 residues in the CDR3. Germline lookup yields CDR1 MNHNY and CDR2 SVGAGI (reference sequence). V gave up 4 bases and J gave up 5 bases, with 13 bases separating them. CDR3 nucleotide sequence: TGTGCCAGCAGTTTCGCTTTGGCCAAAGATACGCAGTATTTT. Protein sequence: CASSFALAKDTQYF.

The chain links TRBV4-2 to TRBJ2-7; 12 bases are shared with TRBD2. Germline V gives CDR1 LGHNA, CDR2 YNFKEQ. The CDR3 consists of 16 residues. The trim removed 4 bases at V and 3 bases at J, leaving 7 bases unmatched. The CDR3 protein is CASSRLLAGGGYEQYF. For the CDR3, the DNA is TGTGCCAGCAGCCGCCTACTAGCGGGAGGAGGCTACGAGCAGTACTTC.

The genes are TRBV7-9 and TRBJ2-1, with 7 bases lining up with TRBD2. The CDR3 sequence is 18 residues long. Unmatched junction bases numbered 10, after V lost 1 base and J lost 1 base. Germline assignment: CDR1 SEHNR and CDR2 FQNEAQ (reference sequence). The CDR3 region is CASSLDWASGASYNEQFF. CDR3 in DNA: TGTGCCAGCAGCTTAGATTGGGCTAGCGGTGCATCCTACAATGAGCAGTTCTTC.